Listed here are 32 T cell receptor beta chains from one sample, sequenced in a study of blood T cell repertoires in COVID-19. Sequencing was performed with immunoSEQ multiplex PCR; in TCRdb, only in-frame clones are kept and a portion is missing. Of some 110,000 clones detected, 70% to 90% appear once; the ten largest clones hold less than 1.5%. The sample comprised peripheral blood. These receptors all stem from a man aged 35-49 years with acute or convalescent COVID-19.

The chain joins TRBV18 to TRBJ2-5; a possible D gene is TRBD1 (5 bases). From germline, CDR1 is KGHSH and CDR2 LQKENI. The CDR3 is 13 amino acids. The V and J ends lost 5 bases and 5 bases respectively, with 12 bases between them. CDR3 amino acids: CASSSQGRETQYF. DNA of the CDR3: TGTGCCAGCTCATCCCAGGGTCGCGAGACCCAGTACTTC. Full variable domain (outside the CDR3, taken from reference TRBV18 and TRBJ2-5): NAGVMQNPRHLVRRRGQEARLRCSPMKGHSHVYWYRQLPEEGLKFMVYLQKENIIDESGMPKERFSAEFPKEGPSILRIQQVVRGDSAAYFCASSSQGRETQYFGPGTRLLVL.

The rearrangement joins TRBV20-1 to TRBJ1-4; a possible D gene is TRBD1 (6 bases). The CDR3 is 14 amino acids. The germline V and J ends were trimmed by 6 bases and 4 bases, with 15 bases remaining between them. Germline loops: CDR1 DFQATT, CDR2 SNEGSKA (reference sequence). The CDR3 reads CSASKDRYNEKLFF. The CDR3 coding sequence is TGCAGTGCGAGTAAGGACAGATATAATGAAAAACTGTTTTTT.

The CDR3 bases are TGTGCCTGGAGTCAGGGGAGCGGGAGGGGGAATGAGCAGTTCTTC. Its translation is CAWSQGSGRGNEQFF. This chain links TRBV30 with TRBJ2-1, with 10 bases lining up with TRBD2. The CDR3 runs 15 residues. Germline V lookup: CDR1 GTSNPN, CDR2 SVGIG (reference sequence). The ends lost 2 bases at V and 7 bases at J; junction bases unmatched: 8. Complete variable domain (other parts from reference TRBV30 and TRBJ2-1): SQTIHQWPATLVQPVGSPLSLECTVEGTSNPNLYWYRQAAGRGLQLLFYSVGIGQISSEVPQNLSASRPQDRQFILSSKKLLLSDSGFYLCAWSQGSGRGNEQFFGPGTRLTVL.

This clone appeared once. The rearrangement uses TRBV7-8 and TRBJ2-5; D ambiguous. The germline CDR1 and CDR2 sequences are SGHVS and FQNEAQ. V was shortened by 3 bases and J by 5 bases, with 16 bases between the two germline ends. The CDR3 contains 15 residues. The CDR3 loop reads CASSLGQVVVETQYF. CDR3 bases: TGTGCCAGCAGCTTGGGCCAAGTAGTTGTTGAGACCCAGTACTTC.

This clone was seen more than once but under ten times. The chain has TRBV11-3 and TRBJ2-1; TRBD1 might be the D (7 bases). Deletions cut 1 base from V and 7 bases from J, with 14 bases between. In germline, CDR1 is SGHNT, CDR2 YENEEA. This CDR3 comprises 15 residues. The CDR3 loop reads CASSLGQGEDNEQFF. The CDR3 DNA reads TGTGCCAGCAGCTTAGGGCAGGGGGAGGATAATGAGCAGTTCTTC.

This clone was seen a few times. The V gene is TRBV7-2, the J gene TRBJ2-3; 7 positions agree with TRBD2. Germline lookup yields CDR1 SGHTA and CDR2 FQGNSA. V shed 5 bases, J shed 8 bases, and the junction held 16 bases outside the gene matches. This CDR3 has 16 residues. The CDR3 nucleotides are TGTGCCAGCAGCCGGGGGGTCGGGGCCAGCGAGGGTACGCAGTATTTT. The encoded protein is CASSRGVGASEGTQYF.

The V gene is TRBV30, the J gene TRBJ1-3; D is ambiguous. The CDR3 sequence is 15 residues long. V was cut by 0 bases and J by 0 bases, with 9 bases left in between. In germline, CDR1 is GTSNPN, CDR2 SVGIG (reference sequence). For the CDR3, the DNA is TGTGCCTGGAGTGTCGGCGGGAGCTCTGGAAACACCATATATTTT. Its translation is CAWSVGGSSGNTIYF.

The rearrangement uses TRBV4-1 and TRBJ1-1, with a possible D match to TRBD1 (6 bases). Per germline, CDR1 MGHRA and CDR2 YSYEKL. Trimming shortened V by 1 base and J by 6 bases, and 18 bases separated the two germline ends. This CDR3 spans 16 amino acids. For the CDR3, the DNA is TGCGCCAGCAGCCAAGGAATGGTACAGGGCTGGCCTGAAGCTTTCTTT. It codes for CASSQGMVQGWPEAFF.

The chain links TRBV10-2 to TRBJ1-6; the D gene is possibly TRBD1 (6 bases). The germline V and J ends were trimmed by 2 bases and 10 bases, with 12 bases remaining between them. Germline CDR1 is WSHSY and CDR2 is SAAADI. The CDR3 is 14 amino acids. The CDR3 coding sequence is TGCGCCAGCAGTGAGGGGACATTGTACTCACCCCTCCACTTT. Translated, it gives CASSEGTLYSPLHF.

A few counts support this clone. The chain recombines TRBV6-6 with TRBJ2-3, with TRBD2 matching over 8 bases. Germline V gene lookup returns CDR1 MNHNY and CDR2 SVGAGI (reference sequence). The ends lost 4 bases at V and 4 bases at J; junction bases unmatched: 7. This CDR3 has 15 amino acids. Here the CDR3 reads CASSFTGGRADTQYF. Here the CDR3 DNA reads TGTGCCAGCAGTTTTACGGGGGGGCGGGCAGATACGCAGTATTTT.

The chain recombines TRBV18 with TRBJ2-3, with D tentatively TRBD1 (5 bases). V dropped 3 bases and J dropped 0 bases, with 10 bases sitting between them. The CDR3 extends over 15 amino acids. Germline lookup yields CDR1 KGHSH and CDR2 LQKENI. CDR3 in DNA: TGTGCCAGCTCACCGCGACAGAAAAGCACAGATACGCAGTATTTT. Its translation is CASSPRQKSTDTQYF.

The chain carries TRBV3-1 (or the pseudogene TRBV3-2) and TRBJ2-3, with 13 bases lining up with TRBD2. Germline V gives CDR1 LGHDT, CDR2 YNNKEL (reference sequence). The V gene end was trimmed by 4 bases and the J gene end by 1 base; junction bases not matched to a gene: 5. The CDR3 extends over 17 amino acids. CDR3 bases: TGTGCCAGCAGCCCTCCCGGACTAGCGGGAGGCACAGATACGCAGTATTTT. The encoded protein is CASSPPGLAGGTDTQYF.

The chain joins TRBV27 to TRBJ2-7, with 7 bases lining up with TRBD1. Germline trimming cut 6 bases from V and 4 bases from J; bases unmatched to any gene: 9. CDR1 MNHEY and CDR2 SMNVEV come from the germline V gene (reference sequence). CDR3 length equals 14 residues. The CDR3 DNA sequence: TGTGCCAGCAGGCCCCGGGACAGTTCTTACGAGCAGTACTTC. Encoded protein: CASRPRDSSYEQYF.

The DNA of the CDR3 is TGTGCCAGCAGTACCACTAGCGGGAGAGTTCGGGGTGAGCAGTTCTTC. This codes for CASSTTSGRVRGEQFF. The rearrangement uses TRBV28 and TRBJ2-1; TRBD2 matches at 11 bases. Germline lookup yields CDR1 MDHEN and CDR2 SYDVKM. V gave up 5 bases and J gave up 9 bases; unmatched junction bases: 12. The CDR3 has 16 amino acids.

The chain recombines TRBV18 with TRBJ1-2; 7 bases are a match to TRBD1. Germline values: CDR1 KGHSH, CDR2 LQKENI. The length of the CDR3 is 12 residues. The junction had 2 bases not matched to a gene; V was cut back by 4 bases and J by 6 bases. The CDR3 loop reads CASSRQGDGYTF. Written as DNA, the CDR3 is TGTGCCAGCTCACGACAGGGTGATGGCTACACCTTC.

The gene calls are TRBV3-1 (or the pseudogene TRBV3-2) and TRBJ1-1; maybe TRBD1 (5 bases). The V gene lost 4 bases and the J gene lost 0 bases, with 12 bases spanning the gap. The CDR3 consists of 15 residues. Germline assignment: CDR1 LGHDT and CDR2 YNNKEL (reference sequence). The CDR3 sequence is CASSPRDYMNTEAFF. In DNA, the CDR3 is TGTGCCAGCAGCCCCCGGGACTACATGAACACTGAAGCTTTCTTT.

The genes are TRBV6-5 and TRBJ1-3; D gene ambiguous. Germline V gene lookup returns CDR1 MNHEY and CDR2 SVGAGI. This CDR3 is 11 amino acids long. Trimming cost V 6 bases and J 9 bases, with 9 bases left between them. CDR3 sequence: CASSRGGTIYF. CDR3 DNA sequence: TGTGCCAGCAGCCGGGGAGGCACCATATATTTT.

This clone was counted a single time. CDR3: CASSESGGLTNTGELFF. As DNA, the CDR3 is TGTGCCAGCAGTGAAAGCGGAGGGCTAACGAACACCGGGGAGCTGTTTTTT. The chain recombines TRBV2 with TRBJ2-2; a possible D gene is TRBD2 (6 bases). CDR3 length: 17 amino acids. Trimming shortened V by 2 bases and J by 0 bases, and 13 bases separated the two germline ends. Looked up from germline, CDR1 is SNHLY and CDR2 is FYNNEI.

This clone was seen just once. This chain links TRBV14 with TRBJ1-4, with TRBD1 matching over 9 bases. This CDR3 comprises 15 residues. The germline V gene encodes CDR1 SGHDN and CDR2 FVKESK. The J segment lost 7 bases and the V segment lost 4 bases, leaving 7 bases of the junction unmatched. The chain's CDR3 is CASSPGQGKVEKLFF. DNA of the CDR3: TGTGCCAGCAGCCCTGGACAGGGGAAGGTTGAAAAACTGTTTTTT.

The chain uses TRBV2 and TRBJ2-2; 10 bases align to TRBD2. This CDR3 region has 17 residues. With V trimmed by 6 bases and J by 2 bases, 9 bases remained unmatched. Germline-derived CDR1 and CDR2 are SNHLY and FYNNEI. CDR3 loop: CASRGRAGGVNTGELFF. The CDR3, as DNA: TGTGCCAGCAGAGGACGAGCGGGAGGGGTAAACACCGGGGAGCTGTTTTTT.

This clone occurred a few times. J is TRBJ2-5 and V is TRBV7-9, with TRBD2 matching over 8 bases. V was pared by 1 base and J by 2 bases, with 3 bases of the junction left unmatched. This CDR3 spans 15 amino acids. Per the germline V gene, CDR1 is SEHNR and CDR2 is FQNEAQ (reference sequence). CDR3 DNA sequence: TGTGCCAGCAGCTTAGGGAGACTAGCGCAAGAGACCCAGTACTTC. This codes for CASSLGRLAQETQYF.

In this sample, this clone turned up once. V and J are TRBV5-4 and TRBJ1-2; possible D gene TRBD1, 5 bases. The CDR3 is 14 residues long. The V and J ends lost 0 bases and 5 bases respectively, with 11 bases between them. Germline V gene sequence: CDR1 SGHNT, CDR2 YYREEE (reference sequence). Written as DNA, the CDR3 is TGTGCCAGCAGCTTGGGCCCAGGGCCATATGGCTACACCTTC. This translates into CASSLGPGPYGYTF.

V is TRBV21-1 and J is TRBJ1-5; TRBD1, the table's D call, lacks a check against the DNA. TRBV21-1 counts as a pseudogene. CDR3 size: 16 residues. The CDR3 loop is CASSKEAGLVLGPQHF. CDR3 nucleotide sequence: TGTGCCAGCAGCAAAGAGGCAGGGTTGGTTTTAGGGCCCCAGCATTTT.

With respect to this clone: The sample contains more than one DNA sequence encoding this CDR3. The V gene is TRBV18, the J gene TRBJ2-3, with D unclear. Per the germline V gene, CDR1 is KGHSH and CDR2 is LQKENI. This CDR3 spans 17 amino acids. V lost 0 bases and J lost 1, with 14 bases in between. This CDR3 is CASSPPTGGARTDTQYF. CDR3 in DNA: TGTGCCAGCTCACCACCAACCGGCGGAGCTCGCACAGATACGCAGTATTTT.

The chain is built from TRBV5-5 and TRBJ1-5; D is perhaps TRBD1 (5 bases). Trimming shortened V by 2 bases and J by 7 bases, and 16 bases separated the two germline ends. The CDR3 sequence is 15 residues long. CDR1 SGHKS and CDR2 YYEKEE come from the germline V gene (reference sequence). CDR3 residues: CASSFTAGRGQPQHF. The CDR3 nucleotides read TGTGCCAGCAGCTTTACTGCAGGGAGGGGACAGCCCCAGCATTTT.

This chain joins TRBV4-3 and TRBJ1-6, with 8 bases lining up with TRBD1. Trimming at V came to 0 bases and at J to 5 bases, leaving 6 bases not matched to a gene. The CDR3 length is 17 residues. CDR1 and CDR2 (germline): LGHNA, YSLEER. Here the CDR3 reads CASSQDSWGQDNSPLHF. CDR3 sequence (DNA): TGCGCCAGCAGCCAAGATTCTTGGGGACAGGATAATTCACCCCTCCACTTT.

The gene calls are TRBV5-6 and TRBJ2-1, with D possibly matching TRBD2 (5 bases). This CDR3 region has 12 residues. Trimming left V 1 base short and J 8 bases short, with 7 bases between. Germline CDR1 SGHDT, CDR2 YYEEEE. The CDR3 loop reads CASSLLADEQFF. DNA of the CDR3: TGTGCCAGCAGCTTGCTAGCCGATGAGCAGTTCTTC.

The count of this clone is one. This chain links TRBV6-1 with TRBJ2-2; 9 nucleotides agree with TRBD2. Looked up from germline, CDR1 is MNHNS and CDR2 is SASEGT. The CDR3 length is 16 residues. V lost 4 bases to trimming and J lost 4 bases; unmatched junction nucleotides: 7. Here the CDR3 DNA reads TGTGCCAGCAGTGCGCGATTAGCGGGAGCCACCGGGGAGCTGTTTTTT. This codes for CASSARLAGATGELFF.

This chain connects TRBV6-2 or TRBV6-3 to TRBJ1-5; 8 nucleotides align to TRBD1. The V segment lost 7 bases and the J segment 7 bases; nucleotides outside the gene matches: 12. The CDR3 runs 15 residues. Germline V gene sequence: CDR1 MNHEY, CDR2 SVGEGT. The CDR3 loop reads CASNPTGVTGQPQHF. In nucleotides, the CDR3 is TGTGCCAGCAACCCGACAGGGGTAACGGGGCAGCCCCAGCATTTT.

In DNA form, the CDR3 reads TGTGCCAGCAGCTTCCGGGGGGGGAACACAGATACGCAGTATTTT. Translating gives CASSFRGGNTDTQYF. The chain carries TRBV7-2 and TRBJ2-3; 8 bases fit TRBD2. Per the germline V gene, CDR1 is SGHTA and CDR2 is FQGNSA. The CDR3 consists of 15 residues. V lost 3 bases to trimming and J lost 2 bases; unmatched junction nucleotides: 4.

The chain recombines TRBV5-1 with TRBJ2-2; possibly TRBD2 for D (6 bases). The germline CDR1 and CDR2 sequences are SGHRS and YFSETQ. Trimming removed 6 bases from V and 0 bases from J, with 12 bases in between. This CDR3 contains 15 residues. The DNA for the CDR3 is TGCGCCAGCACCCTCGGGGGAGCGAACACCGGGGAGCTGTTTTTT. It specifies CASTLGGANTGELFF. Looking up the rest from reference TRBV5-1 and TRBJ2-2 gives the full variable domain: KAGVTQTPRYLIKTRGQQVTLSCSPISGHRSVSWYQQTPGQGLQFLFEYFSETQRNKGNFPGRFSGRQFSNSRSEMNVSTLELGDSALYLCASTLGGANTGELFFGEGSRLTVL.

The V call is TRBV4-2, the J call TRBJ1-2; possible D gene TRBD1, 6 bases. The CDR3 has 16 residues. The V end lost 1 base, the J end lost 7 bases, and 19 bases lay between the germline ends. Per germline, CDR1 LGHNA and CDR2 YNFKEQ. DNA for the CDR3: TGTGCCAGCAGCCAAGCCGCGGGGGGCGCATCTATTGGCTACACCTTC. Encoded protein: CASSQAAGGASIGYTF.